This is a list of T cell receptor beta chains from one sample in a study of T cell responses to AZD1222 COVID-19 vaccine. The protocol was immunoSEQ multiplex PCR, while the TCRdb copy is restricted to in-frame clones and leaves out a portion. The sample yields approximately 140,000 clones, around 89% seen once. The material was peripheral blood, obtained on day 0 of AZD1222 vaccination. The receptors were sampled from an adult in good health. Each CDR3 is given with its conserved first and last residue. D genes are given only for firm matches. The size of a clone is reported for some rows only, either as once, few or many, or as a class for expanded clones.

V	size	J	D	CDR3	DNA
TRBV5-1	.	TRBJ1-3	.	CASSSGQGNTIYF	TGCGCCAGCAGCTCCGGACAGGGAAACACCATATATTTT
TRBV7-2	.	TRBJ2-7	.	CASFQGRERGYEQYF	TGTGCCAGCTTCCAGGGGCGGGAAAGGGGCTACGAGCAGTACTTC
TRBV18	.	TRBJ1-5	.	CASSMGQSNQPQHF	TGTGCCAGCTCAATGGGACAAAGCAATCAGCCCCAGCATTTT
TRBV6-2/TRBV6-3	.	TRBJ1-6	.	CASSYSGAGPNSPLHF	TGTGCCAGCAGTTACTCGGGCGCAGGGCCAAATTCACCCCTCCACTTT
TRBV5-1	.	TRBJ2-7	TRBD2	CASSLGIAGGPGQYF	TGCGCCAGCAGCTTGGGTATCGCGGGGGGGCCGGGGCAGTACTTC
TRBV28	.	TRBJ1-2	TRBD1	CASRGTGVRVGGYTF	TGTGCCAGCAGGGGGACAGGGGTTAGGGTCGGTGGCTACACCTTC
TRBV28	.	TRBJ1-3	.	CASSLAGNTIYF	TGTGCCAGCAGTTTGGCCGGAAACACCATATATTTT
TRBV19	.	TRBJ1-5	.	CAIGDQPQHF	TGTGCCATCGGTGATCAGCCCCAGCATTTT
TRBV18	.	TRBJ1-6	.	CASSPAHNSNSPLHF	TGTGCCAGCTCACCAGCCCATAACAGTAATTCACCCCTCCACTTT
TRBV11-2	.	TRBJ2-5	.	CASSGLTQETQYF	TGTGCCAGCAGCGGACTAACCCAAGAGACCCAGTACTTC
TRBV10-3	.	TRBJ1-2	.	CAISEGENYGYTF	TGTGCCATCAGTGAAGGGGAAAACTATGGCTACACCTTC
TRBV2	.	TRBJ1-4	.	CASKGTGWNEKLFF	TGTGCCAGCAAGGGTACGGGATGGAATGAAAAACTGTTTTTT
TRBV9	once	TRBJ1-1	.	CASSVDPMGRTTEAFF	TGTGCCAGCAGCGTAGACCCAATGGGTAGGACCACTGAAGCTTTCTTT
TRBV4-1	.	TRBJ2-7	.	CASSHGGQYPGRF	TGCGCCAGCAGCCACGGAGGACAGTATCCGGGGCGGTTC
TRBV7-8	.	TRBJ1-6	.	CASSLSGVGSPLHF	TGTGCCAGCAGCTTATCTGGGGTGGGATCACCCCTCCACTTT
TRBV7-3	.	TRBJ1-6	TRBD1	CASSLGTANSPLHF	TGTGCCAGCAGCTTAGGGACAGCTAATTCACCCCTCCACTTT
TRBV7-2	.	TRBJ2-3	TRBD2	CASSFIASGVNPDTQYF	TGTGCCAGCAGCTTTATAGCGAGCGGGGTAAATCCAGATACGCAGTATTTT
TRBV28	.	TRBJ1-5	.	CASTWGGSFNQPQHF	TGTGCCAGCACTTGGGGAGGGTCTTTCAATCAGCCCCAGCATTTT
TRBV6-5	.	TRBJ2-1	TRBD1	CASSYSRTGSNEQFF	TGTGCCAGCAGTTATAGCCGGACAGGGAGTAATGAGCAGTTCTTC
TRBV4-3	.	TRBJ1-1	TRBD1	CASSQDLGTGESAFF	TGCGCCAGCAGCCAAGATCTGGGCACAGGGGAATCGGCTTTCTTT
TRBV6-5	.	TRBJ1-1	.	CASIQGGEAFF	TGTGCCAGCATTCAGGGTGGTGAAGCTTTCTTT
TRBV19	.	TRBJ1-1	TRBD1	CASSRDSMNTEAFF	TGTGCCAGTAGTAGGGACAGCATGAACACTGAAGCTTTCTTT
TRBV9	.	TRBJ1-2	.	CASSADTVGGYTF	TGTGCCAGCAGCGCCGACACCGTGGGTGGCTACACCTTC
TRBV6-2/TRBV6-3	few	TRBJ2-2	.	CASSSGRYTGELFF	TGTGCCAGCAGTTCTGGCAGGTACACCGGGGAGCTGTTTTTT
TRBV4-1	.	TRBJ2-1	.	CASSQASGVTYNEQFF	TGCGCCAGCAGCCAAGCTTCGGGGGTCACATACAATGAGCAGTTCTTC
TRBV3-1/TRBV3-2	once	TRBJ1-4	.	CASSQGAGYEKLFF	TGTGCCAGCAGCCAGGGGGCGGGTTATGAAAAACTGTTTTTT
TRBV6-5	once	TRBJ1-1	TRBD1	CASGETGRNTEAFF	TGTGCCAGCGGGGAGACAGGGAGGAACACTGAAGCTTTCTTT
TRBV14	.	TRBJ1-1	.	CASSQEGRGGTEAFF	TGTGCCAGCAGCCAAGAGGGGAGAGGAGGTACTGAAGCTTTCTTT
TRBV5-1	.	TRBJ1-2	.	CASSLDGARGYTF	TGCGCCAGCAGCTTGGACGGGGCGCGGGGCTACACCTTC
TRBV2	few	TRBJ2-5	TRBD2	CASSEGEGYQETQYF	TGTGCCAGCAGTGAAGGGGAGGGTTACCAAGAGACCCAGTACTTC
TRBV6-2/TRBV6-3	.	TRBJ2-1	.	CASSYATRGNEQFF	TGTGCCAGCAGTTACGCCACTAGAGGCAATGAGCAGTTCTTC
TRBV20-1	.	TRBJ2-3	.	CSASRDSFTDTQYF	TGCAGTGCTAGTAGGGACTCCTTCACAGATACGCAGTATTTT
TRBV5-5	once	TRBJ1-2	.	CASSLARGYTF	TGTGCCAGCAGCCTTGCACGGGGCTACACCTTC
TRBV7-9	.	TRBJ2-5	TRBD2	CASSFPTSGEQETQYF	TGTGCCAGCAGCTTCCCGACTAGCGGGGAACAGGAGACCCAGTACTTC
TRBV19	.	TRBJ1-1	.	CASSILGDTEAFF	TGTGCCAGTAGTATATTGGGGGACACTGAAGCTTTCTTT
TRBV12-3/TRBV12-4	.	TRBJ1-3	.	CASSFGGYTIYF	TGTGCCAGCAGTTTTGGGGGATACACCATATATTTT
TRBV27	.	TRBJ1-1	.	CASRVSLSRNTEAFF	TGTGCCAGCAGGGTAAGTCTGAGTCGGAACACTGAAGCTTTCTTT
TRBV29-1	few	TRBJ1-1	TRBD1	CSVEGWDRAGEAFF	TGCAGCGTTGAAGGGTGGGACAGGGCTGGTGAAGCTTTCTTT
TRBV11-2	.	TRBJ2-1	.	CASSTPGGPSYNEQFF	TGTGCCAGCAGCACCCCTGGCGGGCCCTCCTACAATGAGCAGTTCTTC
TRBV2	.	TRBJ1-4	TRBD1	CASTGGRKLFF	TGTGCCAGCACAGGGGGGCGGAAACTGTTTTTT
TRBV2	.	TRBJ1-1	.	CASSSRQGRTEAFF	TGTGCCAGCAGTTCCCGGCAGGGTCGGACTGAAGCTTTCTTT
TRBV5-1	once	TRBJ2-7	.	CASSLTTLSSYEQYF	TGCGCCAGCAGCTTGACGACATTGAGCTCCTACGAGCAGTACTTC
TRBV9	few	TRBJ1-1	TRBD1	CASSGRGNQNTEAFF	TGTGCCAGCAGCGGCAGGGGGAATCAGAACACTGAAGCTTTCTTT
TRBV4-1	.	TRBJ2-1	TRBD2	CASSQTGLAGGQNEQFF	TGCGCCAGCAGCCAGACCGGACTAGCGGGGGGGCAGAATGAGCAGTTCTTC
TRBV6-5	.	TRBJ2-5	TRBD1	CASSYSGTGREETQYF	TGTGCCAGCAGTTACTCCGGGACAGGGAGGGAAGAGACCCAGTACTTC
TRBV19	few	TRBJ1-3	.	CASSILGGYSGNTIYF	TGTGCCAGTAGTATTTTGGGGGGCTACTCTGGAAACACCATATATTTT
TRBV9	.	TRBJ2-3	TRBD2	CASSPLGTSGRGTDTQYF	TGTGCCAGCAGCCCACTCGGGACTAGCGGGAGAGGGACAGATACGCAGTATTTT
TRBV7-3	.	TRBJ2-3	.	CASRRDRRDTQYF	TGTGCCAGCAGGCGCGACAGGAGGGATACGCAGTATTTT
TRBV18	.	TRBJ2-7	TRBD1	CASSLLGTGPYEQYF	TGTGCCAGCTCACTCCTCGGGACAGGGCCCTACGAGCAGTACTTC
TRBV19	.	TRBJ1-6	TRBD1	CASSLLVGQGESPLHF	TGTGCCAGTAGTCTCCTCGTTGGACAGGGAGAGTCACCCCTCCACTTT
TRBV27	.	TRBJ2-1	TRBD2	CASSLVSGDYYNEQFF	TGTGCCAGCAGTTTAGTTAGCGGGGACTACTACAATGAGCAGTTCTTC
TRBV13	.	TRBJ2-4	TRBD2	CASSPPTSGVNIQYF	TGTGCCAGCAGCCCTCCGACTAGCGGAGTAAACATTCAGTACTTC
TRBV5-1	.	TRBJ2-2	.	CASRRVQITGELFF	TGCGCCAGCAGGCGTGTTCAGATCACCGGGGAGCTGTTTTTT